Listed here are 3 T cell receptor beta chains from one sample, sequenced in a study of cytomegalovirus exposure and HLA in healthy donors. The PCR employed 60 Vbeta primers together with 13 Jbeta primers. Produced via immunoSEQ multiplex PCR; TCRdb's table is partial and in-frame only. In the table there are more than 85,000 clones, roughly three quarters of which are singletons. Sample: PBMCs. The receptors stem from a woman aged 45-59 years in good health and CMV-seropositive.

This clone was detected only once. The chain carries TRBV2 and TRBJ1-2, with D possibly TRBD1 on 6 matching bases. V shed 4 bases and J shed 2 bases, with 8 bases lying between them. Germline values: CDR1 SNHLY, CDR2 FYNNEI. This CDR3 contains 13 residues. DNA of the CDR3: TGTGCCAGCAGTGCGGACAGCAACTATGGCTACACCTTC. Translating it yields CASSADSNYGYTF. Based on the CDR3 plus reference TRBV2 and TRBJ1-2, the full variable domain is EPEVTQTPSHQVTQMGQEVILRCVPISNHLYFYWYRQILGQKVEFLVSFYNNEISEKSEIFDDQFSVERPDGSNFTLKIRSTKLEDSAMYFCASSADSNYGYTFGSGTRLTVV.

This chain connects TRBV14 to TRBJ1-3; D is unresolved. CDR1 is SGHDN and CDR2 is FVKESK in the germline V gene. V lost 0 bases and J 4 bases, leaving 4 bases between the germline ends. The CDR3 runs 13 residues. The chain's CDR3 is CASSQDRGNTIYF. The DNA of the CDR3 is TGTGCCAGCAGCCAAGACAGGGGAAACACCATATATTTT. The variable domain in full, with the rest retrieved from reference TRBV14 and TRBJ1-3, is EAGVTQFPSHSVIEKGQTVTLRCDPISGHDNLYWYRRVMGKEIKFLLHFVKESKQDESGMPNNRFLAERTGGTYSTLKVQPAELEDSGVYFCASSQDRGNTIYFGEGSWLTVV.

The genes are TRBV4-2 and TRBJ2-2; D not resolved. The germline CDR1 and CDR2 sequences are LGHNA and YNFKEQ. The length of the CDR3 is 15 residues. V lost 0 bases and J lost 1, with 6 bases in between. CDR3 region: CASSQDVGNTGELFF. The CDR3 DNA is TGTGCCAGCAGCCAAGATGTCGGGAACACCGGGGAGCTGTTTTTT.